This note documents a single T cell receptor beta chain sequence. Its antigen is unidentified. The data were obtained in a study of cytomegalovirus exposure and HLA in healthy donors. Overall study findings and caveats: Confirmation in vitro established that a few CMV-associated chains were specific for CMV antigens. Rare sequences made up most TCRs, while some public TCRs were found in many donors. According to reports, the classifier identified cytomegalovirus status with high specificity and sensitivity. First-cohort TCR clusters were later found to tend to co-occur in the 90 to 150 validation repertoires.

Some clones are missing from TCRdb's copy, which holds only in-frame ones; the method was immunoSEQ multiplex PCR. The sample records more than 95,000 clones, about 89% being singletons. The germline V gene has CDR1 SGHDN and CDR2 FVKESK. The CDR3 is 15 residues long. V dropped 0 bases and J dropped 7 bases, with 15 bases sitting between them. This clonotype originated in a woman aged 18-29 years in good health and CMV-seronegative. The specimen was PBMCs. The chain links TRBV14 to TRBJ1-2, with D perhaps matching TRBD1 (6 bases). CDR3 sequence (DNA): TGTGCCAGCAGCCAAGATTTCACAGGGAAAGGTGGCTACACCTTC. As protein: CASSQDFTGKGGYTF.